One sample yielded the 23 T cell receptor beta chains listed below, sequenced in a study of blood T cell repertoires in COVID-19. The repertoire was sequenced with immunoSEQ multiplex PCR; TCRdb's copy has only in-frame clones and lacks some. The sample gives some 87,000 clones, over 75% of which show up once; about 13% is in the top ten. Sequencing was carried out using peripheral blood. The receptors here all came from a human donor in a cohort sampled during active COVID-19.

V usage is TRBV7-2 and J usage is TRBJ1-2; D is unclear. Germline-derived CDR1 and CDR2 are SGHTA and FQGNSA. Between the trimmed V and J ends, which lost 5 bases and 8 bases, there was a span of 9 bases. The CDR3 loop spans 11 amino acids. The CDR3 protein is CASSLLRGYTF. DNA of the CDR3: TGTGCCAGCAGCCTACTACGGGGCTACACCTTC.

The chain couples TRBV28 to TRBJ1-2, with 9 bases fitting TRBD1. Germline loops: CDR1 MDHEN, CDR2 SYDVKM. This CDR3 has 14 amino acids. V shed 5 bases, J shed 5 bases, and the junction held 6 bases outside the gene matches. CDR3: CASSTDRGGYGYTF. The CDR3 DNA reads TGTGCCAGCAGTACGGACAGGGGCGGATATGGCTACACCTTC.

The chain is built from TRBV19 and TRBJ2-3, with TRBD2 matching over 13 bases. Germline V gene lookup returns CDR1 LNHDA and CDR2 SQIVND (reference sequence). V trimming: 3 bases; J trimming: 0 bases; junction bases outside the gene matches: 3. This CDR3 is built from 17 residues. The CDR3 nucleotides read TGTGCCAGTAGTATGACTAGCGGGGGGATTAGCACAGATACGCAGTATTTT. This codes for CASSMTSGGISTDTQYF.

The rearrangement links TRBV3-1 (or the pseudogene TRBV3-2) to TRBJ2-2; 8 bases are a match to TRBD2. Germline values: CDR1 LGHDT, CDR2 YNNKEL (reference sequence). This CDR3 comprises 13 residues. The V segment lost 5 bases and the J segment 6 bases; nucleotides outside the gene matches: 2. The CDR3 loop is CASSKTSAGELFF. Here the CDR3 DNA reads TGTGCCAGCAGCAAGACTAGCGCCGGGGAGCTGTTTTTT.

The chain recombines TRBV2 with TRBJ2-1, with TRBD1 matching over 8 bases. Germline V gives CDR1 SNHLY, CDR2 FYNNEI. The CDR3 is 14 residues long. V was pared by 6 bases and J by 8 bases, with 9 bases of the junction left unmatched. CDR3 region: CASSLDRADDEQFF. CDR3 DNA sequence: TGTGCCAGCAGCCTGGACAGGGCTGATGATGAGCAGTTCTTC.

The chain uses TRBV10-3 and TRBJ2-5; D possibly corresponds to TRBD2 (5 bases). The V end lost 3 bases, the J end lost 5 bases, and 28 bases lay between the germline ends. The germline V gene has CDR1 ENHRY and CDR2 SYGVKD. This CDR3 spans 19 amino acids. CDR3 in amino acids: CAISDPPGLGGLSGETQYF. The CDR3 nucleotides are TGTGCCATCAGTGACCCTCCCGGACTCGGAGGCTTGTCGGGTGAGACCCAGTACTTC.

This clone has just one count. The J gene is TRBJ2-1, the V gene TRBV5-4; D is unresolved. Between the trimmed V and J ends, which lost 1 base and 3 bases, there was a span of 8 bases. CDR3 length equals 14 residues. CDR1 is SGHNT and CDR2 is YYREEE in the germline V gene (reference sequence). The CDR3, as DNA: TGTGCCAGCAGCTTGCCACACCTCTACAATGAGCAGTTCTTC. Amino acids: CASSLPHLYNEQFF.

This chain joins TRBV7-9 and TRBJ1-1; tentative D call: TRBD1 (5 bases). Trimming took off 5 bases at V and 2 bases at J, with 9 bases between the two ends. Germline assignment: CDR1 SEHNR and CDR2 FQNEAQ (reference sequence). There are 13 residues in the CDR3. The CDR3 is CASSGRVNTEAFF. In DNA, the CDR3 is TGTGCCAGCAGCGGCAGGGTCAACACTGAAGCTTTCTTT.

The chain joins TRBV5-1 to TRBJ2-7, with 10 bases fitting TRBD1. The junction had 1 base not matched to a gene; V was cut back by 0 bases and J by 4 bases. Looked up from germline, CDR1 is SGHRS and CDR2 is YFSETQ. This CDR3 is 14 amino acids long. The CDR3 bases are TGCGCCAGCAGCTTGGGGGACAGGGGTTACGAGCAGTACTTC. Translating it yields CASSLGDRGYEQYF.

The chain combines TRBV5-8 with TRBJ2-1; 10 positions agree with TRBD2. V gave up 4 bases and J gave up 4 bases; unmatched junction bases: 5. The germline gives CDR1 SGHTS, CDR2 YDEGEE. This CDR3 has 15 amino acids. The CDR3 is CASSPTSGVYNEQFF. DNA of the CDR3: TGTGCCAGCAGCCCCACTAGCGGGGTATACAATGAGCAGTTCTTC.

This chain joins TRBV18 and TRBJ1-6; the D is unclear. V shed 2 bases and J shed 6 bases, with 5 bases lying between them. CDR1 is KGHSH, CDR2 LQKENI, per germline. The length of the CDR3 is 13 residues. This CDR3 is CASSPASNSPLHF. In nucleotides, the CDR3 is TGTGCCAGCTCACCAGCCAGTAATTCACCCCTCCACTTT.

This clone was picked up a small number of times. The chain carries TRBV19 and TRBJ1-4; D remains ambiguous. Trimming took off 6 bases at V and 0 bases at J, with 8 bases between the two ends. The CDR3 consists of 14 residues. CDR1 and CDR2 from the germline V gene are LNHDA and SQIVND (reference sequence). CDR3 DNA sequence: TGTGCCAGTAGCACACAGTCAACTAATGAAAAACTGTTTTTT. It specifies CASSTQSTNEKLFF.

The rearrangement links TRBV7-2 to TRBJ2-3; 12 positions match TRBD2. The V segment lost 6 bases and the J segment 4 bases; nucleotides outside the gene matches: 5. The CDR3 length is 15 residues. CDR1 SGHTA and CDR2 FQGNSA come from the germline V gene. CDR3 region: CASRPSGGASDTQYF. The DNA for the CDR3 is TGTGCCAGCAGGCCTAGCGGGGGGGCATCAGATACGCAGTATTTT.

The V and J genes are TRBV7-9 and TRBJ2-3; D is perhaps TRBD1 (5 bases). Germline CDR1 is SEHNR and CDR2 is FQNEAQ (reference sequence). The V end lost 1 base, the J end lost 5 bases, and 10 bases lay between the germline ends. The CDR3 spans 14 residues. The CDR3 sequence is CASSLGGLGDTQYF. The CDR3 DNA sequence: TGTGCCAGCAGCTTAGGGGGCCTTGGAGATACGCAGTATTTT.

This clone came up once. The CDR3 DNA sequence: TGTGCCACCAGGGAGGTTGCTGGAAACACCATATATTTT. It is translated as CATREVAGNTIYF. The rearrangement joins TRBV6-6 to TRBJ1-3; D perhaps matches TRBD1 (5 bases). Trimming stripped 10 bases from V and 2 bases from J, with 12 bases between. This CDR3 is built from 13 residues. Germline CDR1 MNHNY, CDR2 SVGAGI (reference sequence).

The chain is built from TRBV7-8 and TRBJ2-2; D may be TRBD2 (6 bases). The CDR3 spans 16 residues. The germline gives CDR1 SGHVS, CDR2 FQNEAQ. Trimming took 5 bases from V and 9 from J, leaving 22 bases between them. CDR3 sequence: CASSRTGSESGRELFF. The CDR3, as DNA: TGTGCCAGCAGCCGAACCGGGAGCGAGTCAGGTCGGGAGCTGTTTTTT.

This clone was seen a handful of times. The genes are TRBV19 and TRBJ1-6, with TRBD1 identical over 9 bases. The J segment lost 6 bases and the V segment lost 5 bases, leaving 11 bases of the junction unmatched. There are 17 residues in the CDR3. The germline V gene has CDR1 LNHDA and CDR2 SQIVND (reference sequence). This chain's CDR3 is CASSPGTGSPTNSPLHF. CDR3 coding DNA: TGTGCCAGTAGTCCCGGGACAGGGAGCCCAACTAATTCACCCCTCCACTTT.

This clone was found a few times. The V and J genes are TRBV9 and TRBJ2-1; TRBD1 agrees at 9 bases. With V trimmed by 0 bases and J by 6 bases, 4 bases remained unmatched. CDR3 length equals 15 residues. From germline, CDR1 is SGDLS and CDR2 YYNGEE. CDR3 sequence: CASSVGDRVFNEQFF. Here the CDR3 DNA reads TGTGCCAGCAGCGTAGGGGACAGGGTTTTCAATGAGCAGTTCTTC.

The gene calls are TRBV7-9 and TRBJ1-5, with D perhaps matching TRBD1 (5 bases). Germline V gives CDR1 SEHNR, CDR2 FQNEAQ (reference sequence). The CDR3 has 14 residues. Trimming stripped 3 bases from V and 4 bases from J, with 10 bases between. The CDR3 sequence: CASSLGQPNQPQHF. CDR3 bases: TGTGCCAGCAGCTTGGGGCAGCCAAATCAGCCCCAGCATTTT. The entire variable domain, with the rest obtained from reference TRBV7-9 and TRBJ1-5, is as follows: DTGVSQNPRHKITKRGQNVTFRCDPISEHNRLYWYRQTLGQGPEFLTYFQNEAQLEKSRLLSDRFSAERPKGSFSTLEIQRTEQGDSAMYLCASSLGQPNQPQHFGDGTRLSIL.

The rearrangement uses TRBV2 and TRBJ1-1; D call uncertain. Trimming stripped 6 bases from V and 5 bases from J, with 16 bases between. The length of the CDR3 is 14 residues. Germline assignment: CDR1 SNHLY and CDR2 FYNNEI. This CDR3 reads CASRGPGRRTEAFF. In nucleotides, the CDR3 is TGTGCCAGCAGGGGCCCTGGGCGTCGGACTGAAGCTTTCTTT. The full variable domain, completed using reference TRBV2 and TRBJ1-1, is EPEVTQTPSHQVTQMGQEVILRCVPISNHLYFYWYRQILGQKVEFLVSFYNNEISEKSEIFDDQFSVERPDGSNFTLKIRSTKLEDSAMYFCASRGPGRRTEAFFGQGTRLTVV.

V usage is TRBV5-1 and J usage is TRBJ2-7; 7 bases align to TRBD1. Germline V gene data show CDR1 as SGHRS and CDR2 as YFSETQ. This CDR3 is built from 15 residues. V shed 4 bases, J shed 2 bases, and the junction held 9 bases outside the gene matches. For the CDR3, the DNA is TGCGCCAGCAGCCCCGGGACAGACATAACCTACGAGCAGTACTTC. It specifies CASSPGTDITYEQYF.

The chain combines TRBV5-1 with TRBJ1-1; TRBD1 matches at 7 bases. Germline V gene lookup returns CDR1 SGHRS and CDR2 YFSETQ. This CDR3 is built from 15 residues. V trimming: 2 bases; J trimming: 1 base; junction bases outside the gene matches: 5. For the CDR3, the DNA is TGCGCCAGCAGCTTACAGGGACAGCCGAACACTGAAGCTTTCTTT. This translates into CASSLQGQPNTEAFF. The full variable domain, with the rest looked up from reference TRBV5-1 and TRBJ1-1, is KAGVTQTPRYLIKTRGQQVTLSCSPISGHRSVSWYQQTPGQGLQFLFEYFSETQRNKGNFPGRFSGRQFSNSRSEMNVSTLELGDSALYLCASSLQGQPNTEAFFGQGTRLTVV.

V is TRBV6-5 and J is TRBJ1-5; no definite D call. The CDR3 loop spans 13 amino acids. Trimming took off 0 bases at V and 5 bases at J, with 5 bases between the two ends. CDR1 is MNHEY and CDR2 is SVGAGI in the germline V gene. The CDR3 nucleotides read TGTGCCAGCAGTTACTCGCCGGATCAGCCCCAGCATTTT. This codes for CASSYSPDQPQHF.